A selection of T cell receptor beta chains follows, all from one sample in a study of patients and donors after allogeneic stem cell transplantation. TCRdb re-analysed the RT-PCR reads in MiXCR, keeping a single row per CDR3 protein. The data show some 200,000 distinct CDR3 sequences, 35% to 50% seen once. Sequenced: blood, either unsorted or a sorted T cell fraction (not recorded which). The receptors were gathered from a human donor who was either an allogeneic HSCT recipient or a stem cell or donor lymphocyte infusion donor (not recorded which). It is not recorded whose cells these are; they may come from a transplant donor. The conserved cysteine and the conserved F or W are not part of the CDR3 here. The order of the fields is J gene, V gene, CDR3 protein.

TRBJ1-1 | TRBV5-1 | ASSPDAGRTEAF
TRBJ2-7 | TRBV5-6 | ASSLASSHEQY
TRBJ1-2 | TRBV20-1 | SARADDGYT
TRBJ2-1 | TRBV27 | ASSSRTQREGYNEQF
TRBJ1-1 | TRBV12-3/TRBV12-4 | ASREGGTEAF
TRBJ2-5 | TRBV5-1 | ASSFAREGETQY
TRBJ1-6 | TRBV18 | ASSPLPGQGTSSYNSPLH
TRBJ1-2 | TRBV7-9 | ASSAIRDRGGYGYT
TRBJ1-1 | TRBV12-3/TRBV12-4 | ASSLAHRLAEAF
TRBJ2-7 | TRBV5-6 | ASSLAWGEQY
TRBJ1-1 | TRBV29-1 | SGRALNTEAF
TRBJ1-1 | TRBV5-1 | ASSLGAASEAF
TRBJ2-7 | TRBV29-1 | SVEYGRGEQY
TRBJ1-1 | TRBV5-6 | ASSFAEVTEAF
TRBJ2-7 | TRBV24-1 | ATSDSRVYEQY
TRBJ2-1 | TRBV4-3 | ASSQDLDRERDNEQF
TRBJ1-1 | TRBV7-2 | ASSPRDMNTEAF
TRBJ2-1 | TRBV24-1 | ATSAPTSGIVNEQF
TRBJ2-1 | TRBV4-3 | ASSQDNSLTYNEQF
TRBJ2-7 | TRBV20-1 | SARVGQGLSYEQY
TRBJ1-5 | TRBV20-1 | SAMGGDYQPQH
TRBJ1-3 | TRBV29-1 | SVVDPRGRLGNTIY
TRBJ1-5 | TRBV7-2 | ASSSGTGNNQPQH
TRBJ1-1 | TRBV12-3/TRBV12-4 | ASSLPENTEAF
TRBJ1-1 | TRBV5-6 | ASSSFKTLNTEAF
TRBJ2-2 | TRBV21-1 | ASSSTSTGELF
TRBJ2-6 | TRBV12-3/TRBV12-4 | ASSPPAGLSSGANVLT
TRBJ2-5 | TRBV6-5 | ASSYSELQETQY
TRBJ2-1 | TRBV5-6 | ASSLMWDTPYNEQF
TRBJ2-2 | TRBV7-3 | ASSLTPGTGELF
TRBJ2-3 | TRBV27 | ASSLLGLAGEVSTDTQY
TRBJ2-7 | TRBV5-1 | ASSLGRQRFSYEQY
TRBJ2-5 | TRBV29-1 | SATGTGTGRETQY
TRBJ1-1 | TRBV12-3/TRBV12-4 | ASSPGTGTGGLNTEAF
TRBJ1-3 | TRBV7-2 | ASSLEKTGNTIY
TRBJ1-1 | TRBV5-6 | ASSLAGGGEAF
TRBJ2-3 | TRBV6-5 | ASSYGPRDTQY
TRBJ2-7 | TRBV6-5 | ASSYSRWASWGYEQY
TRBJ2-7 | TRBV20-1 | SARDPGKQY
TRBJ2-5 | TRBV7-8 | ASSWQGTSQETQY